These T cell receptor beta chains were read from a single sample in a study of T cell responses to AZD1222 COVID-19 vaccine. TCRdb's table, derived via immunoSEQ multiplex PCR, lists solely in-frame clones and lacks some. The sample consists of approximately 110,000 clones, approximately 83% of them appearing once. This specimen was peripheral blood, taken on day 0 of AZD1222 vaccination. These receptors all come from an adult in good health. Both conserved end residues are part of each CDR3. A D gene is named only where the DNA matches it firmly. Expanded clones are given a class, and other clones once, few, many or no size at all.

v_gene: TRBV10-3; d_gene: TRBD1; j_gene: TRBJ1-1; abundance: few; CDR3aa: CAISGTATYTEAFF; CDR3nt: TGTGCCATCAGCGGGACAGCGACATACACTGAAGCTTTCTTT
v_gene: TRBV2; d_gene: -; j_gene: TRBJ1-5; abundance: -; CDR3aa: CASSRDLQPQHF; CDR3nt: TGTGCCAGCAGCCGTGACCTACAGCCCCAGCATTTT
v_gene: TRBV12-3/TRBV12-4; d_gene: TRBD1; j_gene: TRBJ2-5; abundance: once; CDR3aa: CASSDRGRQTQYF; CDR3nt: TGTGCCAGCAGTGACAGGGGTCGGCAGACCCAGTACTTC
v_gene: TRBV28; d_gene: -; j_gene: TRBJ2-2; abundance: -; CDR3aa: CASILGVGTGELFF; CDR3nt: TGTGCCAGCATTCTAGGAGTAGGCACCGGGGAGCTGTTTTTT
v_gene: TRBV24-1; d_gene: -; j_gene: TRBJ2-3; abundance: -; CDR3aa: CATSVAAGITDTQYF; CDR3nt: TGTGCCACCAGTGTGGCGGCGGGGATAACAGATACGCAGTATTTT
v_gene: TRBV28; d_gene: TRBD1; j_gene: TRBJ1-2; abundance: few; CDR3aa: CASSLVRTGGSYGYTF; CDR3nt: TGTGCCAGCAGTTTAGTTCGGACAGGGGGTAGCTATGGCTACACCTTC
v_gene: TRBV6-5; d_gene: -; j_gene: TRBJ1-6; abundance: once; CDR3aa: CASSYLLTPESSPLHF; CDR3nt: TGTGCCAGCAGTTACCTACTCACCCCTGAGAGTTCACCCCTCCACTTT
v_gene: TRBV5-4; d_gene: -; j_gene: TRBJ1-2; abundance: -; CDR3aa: CASSLTGFEGYTF; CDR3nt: TGTGCCAGCAGCTTGACAGGGTTTGAGGGCTACACCTTC
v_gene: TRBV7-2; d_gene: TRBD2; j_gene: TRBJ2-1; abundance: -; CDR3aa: CASSPIAGLAGGYNEQFF; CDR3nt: TGTGCCAGCAGCCCTATAGCGGGACTAGCGGGGGGTTACAATGAGCAGTTCTTC
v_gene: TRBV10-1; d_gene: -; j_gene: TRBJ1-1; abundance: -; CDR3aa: CATFNSEILDTEAFF; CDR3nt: TGCGCCACCTTCAATTCAGAGATCTTAGACACTGAAGCTTTCTTT
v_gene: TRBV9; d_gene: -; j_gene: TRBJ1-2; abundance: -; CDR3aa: CASRLLDSNYGYTF; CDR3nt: TGTGCCAGCCGACTGTTGGACAGCAACTATGGCTACACCTTC
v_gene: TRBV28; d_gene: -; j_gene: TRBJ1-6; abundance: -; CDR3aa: CASSSPQSGPLHF; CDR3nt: TGTGCCAGCAGTTCTCCTCAATCGGGCCCCCTCCACTTT
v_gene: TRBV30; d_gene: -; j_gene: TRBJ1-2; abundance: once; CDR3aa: CAWSQNYGYTF; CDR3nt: TGTGCCTGGAGCCAAAACTATGGCTACACCTTC
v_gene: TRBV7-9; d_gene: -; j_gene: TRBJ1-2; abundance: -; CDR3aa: CASSETDRTPGYTF; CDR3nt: TGTGCCAGCAGCGAGACCGACAGGACCCCTGGCTACACCTTC
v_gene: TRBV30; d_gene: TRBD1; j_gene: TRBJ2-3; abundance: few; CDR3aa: CAWTQGALTDTQYF; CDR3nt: TGTGCCTGGACCCAGGGGGCACTCACAGATACGCAGTATTTT
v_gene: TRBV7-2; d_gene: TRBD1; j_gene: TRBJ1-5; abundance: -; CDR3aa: CASSFAGTGNQPQHF; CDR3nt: TGTGCCAGCAGCTTTGCCGGGACAGGGAATCAGCCCCAGCATTTT
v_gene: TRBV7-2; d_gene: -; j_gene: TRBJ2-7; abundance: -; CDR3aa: CASSSGDGSYEQYF; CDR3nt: TGTGCCAGCAGCTCCGGGGACGGCTCCTACGAGCAGTACTTC
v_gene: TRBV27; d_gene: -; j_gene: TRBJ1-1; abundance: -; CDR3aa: CASSTKLGTEAFF; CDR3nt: TGTGCCAGCAGTACCAAATTAGGTACTGAAGCTTTCTTT
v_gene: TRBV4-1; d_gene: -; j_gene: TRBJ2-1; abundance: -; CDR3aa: CASSPRGFGKQFF; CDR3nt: TGCGCCAGCAGCCCCCGGGGTTTCGGGAAACAGTTCTTC
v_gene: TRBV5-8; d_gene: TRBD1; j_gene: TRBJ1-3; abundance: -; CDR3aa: CASSRGQGGNTIYF; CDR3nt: TGTGCCAGCAGTCGAGGACAGGGGGGAAACACCATATATTTT
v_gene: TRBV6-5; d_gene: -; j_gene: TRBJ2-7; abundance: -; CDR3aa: CASSYSRGAPYEQYF; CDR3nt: TGTGCCAGCAGTTACTCTAGGGGAGCCCCCTACGAGCAGTACTTC
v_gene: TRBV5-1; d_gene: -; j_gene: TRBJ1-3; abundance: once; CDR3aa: CASSLETLSGNTIYF; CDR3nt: TGCGCCAGCAGCTTGGAGACTCTCTCTGGAAACACCATATATTTT
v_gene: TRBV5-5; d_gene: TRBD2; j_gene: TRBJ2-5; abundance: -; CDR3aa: CASSLIAGGRETQYF; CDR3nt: TGTGCCAGCAGCTTGATAGCGGGGGGTAGAGAGACCCAGTACTTC
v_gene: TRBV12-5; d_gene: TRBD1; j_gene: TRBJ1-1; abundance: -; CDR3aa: CASLGGNTGDTEAFF; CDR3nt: TGTGCTAGCTTAGGCGGGAATACAGGGGACACTGAAGCTTTCTTT
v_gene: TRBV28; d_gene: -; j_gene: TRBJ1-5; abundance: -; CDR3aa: CASSFGANQPQHF; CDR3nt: TGTGCCAGCAGTTTCGGGGCCAATCAGCCCCAGCATTTT
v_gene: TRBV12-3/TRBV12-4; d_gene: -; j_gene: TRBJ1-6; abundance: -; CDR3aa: CASSLVLSPLHF; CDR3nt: TGTGCCAGCAGTTTAGTCCTTTCACCCCTCCACTTT
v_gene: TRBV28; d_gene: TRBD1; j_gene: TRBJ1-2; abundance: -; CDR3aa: CASGTGGASDYGYTF; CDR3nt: TGTGCCAGCGGGACAGGGGGCGCCTCTGACTATGGCTACACCTTC
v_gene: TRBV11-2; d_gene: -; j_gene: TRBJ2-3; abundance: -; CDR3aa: CASSHSAGWDTQYF; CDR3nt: TGTGCCAGCAGCCATAGCGCAGGTTGGGATACGCAGTATTTT
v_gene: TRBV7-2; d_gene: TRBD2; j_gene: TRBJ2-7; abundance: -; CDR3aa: CASSLRGLAGGGEQYF; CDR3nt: TGTGCCAGCAGCTTAAGGGGACTAGCGGGAGGGGGCGAGCAGTACTTC
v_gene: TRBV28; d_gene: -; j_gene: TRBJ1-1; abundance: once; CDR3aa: CASNLGGTEAFF; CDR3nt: TGTGCCAGCAATTTGGGAGGCACTGAAGCTTTCTTT
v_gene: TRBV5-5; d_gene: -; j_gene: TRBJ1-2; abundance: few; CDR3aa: CASSLGGGGANYGYTF; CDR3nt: TGTGCCAGCAGCTTGGGCGGCGGCGGAGCTAACTATGGCTACACCTTC
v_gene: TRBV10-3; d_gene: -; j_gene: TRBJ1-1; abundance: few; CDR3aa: CAISTRQAGDTEAFF; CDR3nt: TGTGCCATCAGTACAAGACAGGCAGGCGACACTGAAGCTTTCTTT
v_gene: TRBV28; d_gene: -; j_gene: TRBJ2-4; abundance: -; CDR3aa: CASSPGTSLAKNIQYF; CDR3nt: TGTGCCAGCAGTCCGGGGACTTCCCTAGCCAAAAACATTCAGTACTTC
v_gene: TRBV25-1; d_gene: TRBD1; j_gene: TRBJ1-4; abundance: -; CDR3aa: CASSESPGQGSEKLFF; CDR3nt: TGTGCCAGCAGTGAATCCCCGGGACAGGGAAGCGAAAAACTGTTTTTT
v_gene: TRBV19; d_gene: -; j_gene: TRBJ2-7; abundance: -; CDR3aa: CASGGPPPRYCNYEQYF; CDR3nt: TGTGCCAGTGGGGGACCCCCTCCAAGGTATTGTAACTACGAGCAGTACTTC